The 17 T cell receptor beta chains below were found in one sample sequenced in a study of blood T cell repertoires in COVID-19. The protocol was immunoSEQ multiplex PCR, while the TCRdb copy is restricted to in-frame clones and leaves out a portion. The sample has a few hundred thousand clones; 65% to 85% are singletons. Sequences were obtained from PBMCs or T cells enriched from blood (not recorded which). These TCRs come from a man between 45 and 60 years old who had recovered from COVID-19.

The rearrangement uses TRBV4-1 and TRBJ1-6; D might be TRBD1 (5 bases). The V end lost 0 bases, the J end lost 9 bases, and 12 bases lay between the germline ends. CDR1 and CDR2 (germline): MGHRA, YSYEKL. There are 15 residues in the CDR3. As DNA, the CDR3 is TGCGCCAGCAGCCAAGATGGGGGGGGAGCTTCACCCCTCCACTTT. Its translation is CASSQDGGGASPLHF.

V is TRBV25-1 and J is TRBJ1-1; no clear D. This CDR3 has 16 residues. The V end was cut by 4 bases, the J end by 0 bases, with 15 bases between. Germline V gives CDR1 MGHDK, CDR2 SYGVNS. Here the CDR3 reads CASSGPSRSLNTEAFF. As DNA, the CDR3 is TGTGCCAGCAGTGGGCCCTCGAGGAGTCTGAACACTGAAGCTTTCTTT.

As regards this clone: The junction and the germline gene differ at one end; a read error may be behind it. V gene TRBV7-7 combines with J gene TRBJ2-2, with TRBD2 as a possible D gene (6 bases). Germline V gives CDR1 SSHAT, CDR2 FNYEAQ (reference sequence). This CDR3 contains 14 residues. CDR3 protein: CASSGGPNTGELFF. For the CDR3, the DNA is TGTGCTAGCAGCGGAGGGCCGAACACCGGGGAGCTGTTTTTT.

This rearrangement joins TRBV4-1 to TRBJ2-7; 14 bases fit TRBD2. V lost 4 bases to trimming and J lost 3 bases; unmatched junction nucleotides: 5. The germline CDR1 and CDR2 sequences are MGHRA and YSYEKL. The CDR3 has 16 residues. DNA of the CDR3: TGCGCCAGCAGCCCGGGACTAGCGGGAGTCGGCTACGAGCAGTACTTC. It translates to CASSPGLAGVGYEQYF.

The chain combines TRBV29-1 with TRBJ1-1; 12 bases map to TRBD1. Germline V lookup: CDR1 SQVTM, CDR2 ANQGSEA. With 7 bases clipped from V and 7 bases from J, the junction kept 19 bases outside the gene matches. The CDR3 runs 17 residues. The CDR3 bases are TGCAGCGCGATATCAACCGGGACAGGGGGCGGCGCCGGTGAAGCTTTCTTT. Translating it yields CSAISTGTGGGAGEAFF.

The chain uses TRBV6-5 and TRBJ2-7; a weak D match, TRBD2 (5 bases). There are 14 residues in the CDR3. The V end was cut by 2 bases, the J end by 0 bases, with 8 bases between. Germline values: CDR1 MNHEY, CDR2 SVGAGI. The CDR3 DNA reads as TGTGCCAGCAGTTACAACGGGAACTCCTACGAGCAGTACTTC. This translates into CASSYNGNSYEQYF.

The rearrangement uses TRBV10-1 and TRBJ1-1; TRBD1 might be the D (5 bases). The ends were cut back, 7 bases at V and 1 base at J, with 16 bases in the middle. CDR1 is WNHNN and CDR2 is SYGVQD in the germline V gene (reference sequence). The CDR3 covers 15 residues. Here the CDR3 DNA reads TGCGCCAGCAATCCAGGGATGGGGGGGAACACTGAAGCTTTCTTT. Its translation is CASNPGMGGNTEAFF.

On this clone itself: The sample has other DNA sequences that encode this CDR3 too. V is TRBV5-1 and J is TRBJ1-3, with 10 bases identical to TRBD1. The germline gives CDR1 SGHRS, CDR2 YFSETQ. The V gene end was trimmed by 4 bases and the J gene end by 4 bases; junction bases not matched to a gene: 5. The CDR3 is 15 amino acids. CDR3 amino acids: CASSRGTGAGNTIYF. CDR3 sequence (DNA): TGCGCCAGCAGCCGAGGGACAGGGGCCGGAAACACCATATATTTT.

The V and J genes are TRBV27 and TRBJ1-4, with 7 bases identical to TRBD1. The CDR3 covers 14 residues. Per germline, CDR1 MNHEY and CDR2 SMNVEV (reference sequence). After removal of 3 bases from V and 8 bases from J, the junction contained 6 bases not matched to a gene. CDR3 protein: CASSLQGVREKLFF. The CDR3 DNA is TGTGCCAGCAGTTTGCAGGGGGTTAGAGAAAAACTGTTTTTT.

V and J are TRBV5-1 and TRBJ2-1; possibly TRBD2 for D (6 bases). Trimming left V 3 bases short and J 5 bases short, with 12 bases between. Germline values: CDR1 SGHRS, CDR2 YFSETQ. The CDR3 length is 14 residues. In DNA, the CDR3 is TGCGCCAGCAGCTACGGGAGAACGAACAATGAGCAGTTCTTC. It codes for CASSYGRTNNEQFF.

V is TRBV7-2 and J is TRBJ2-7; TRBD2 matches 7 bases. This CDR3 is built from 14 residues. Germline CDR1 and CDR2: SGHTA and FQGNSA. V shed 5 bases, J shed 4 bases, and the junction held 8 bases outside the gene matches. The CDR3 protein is CASSPRTSRYEQYF. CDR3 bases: TGTGCCAGCAGCCCACGGACTAGTCGGTACGAGCAGTACTTC. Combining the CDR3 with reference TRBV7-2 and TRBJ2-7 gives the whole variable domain GAGVSQSPSNKVTEKGKDVELRCDPISGHTALYWYRQSLGQGLEFLIYFQGNSAPDKSGLPSDRFSAERTGGSVSTLTIQRTQQEDSAVYLCASSPRTSRYEQYFGPGTRLTVT.

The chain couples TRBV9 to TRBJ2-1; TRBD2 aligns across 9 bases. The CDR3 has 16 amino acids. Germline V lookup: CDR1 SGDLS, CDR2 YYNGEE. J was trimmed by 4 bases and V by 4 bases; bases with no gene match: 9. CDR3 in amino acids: CASSSPGTSQYNEQFF. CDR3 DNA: TGTGCCAGCAGCTCCCCCGGGACTAGCCAATACAATGAGCAGTTCTTC.

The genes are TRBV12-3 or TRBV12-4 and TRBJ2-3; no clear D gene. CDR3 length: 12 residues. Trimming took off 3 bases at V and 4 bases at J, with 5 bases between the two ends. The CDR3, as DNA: TGTGCCAGCAGTTTCGGGTCAGATACGCAGTATTTT. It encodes CASSFGSDTQYF.

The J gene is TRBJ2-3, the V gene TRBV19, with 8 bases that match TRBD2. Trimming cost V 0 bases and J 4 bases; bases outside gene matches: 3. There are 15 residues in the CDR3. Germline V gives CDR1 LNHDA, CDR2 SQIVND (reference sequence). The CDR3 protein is CASSIEREESDTQYF. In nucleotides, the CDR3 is TGTGCCAGTAGTATAGAGCGGGAGGAGTCAGATACGCAGTATTTT. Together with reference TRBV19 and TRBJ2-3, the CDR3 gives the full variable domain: DGGITQSPKYLFRKEGQNVTLSCEQNLNHDAMYWYRQDPGQGLRLIYYSQIVNDFQKGDIAEGYSVSREKKESFPLTVTSAQKNPTAFYLCASSIEREESDTQYFGPGTRLTVL.

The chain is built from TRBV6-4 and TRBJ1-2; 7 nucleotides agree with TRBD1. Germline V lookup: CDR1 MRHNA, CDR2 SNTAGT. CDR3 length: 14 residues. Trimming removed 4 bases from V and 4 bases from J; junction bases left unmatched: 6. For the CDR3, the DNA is TGTGCCAGCAGTGCTACCGGGACAGCCTATGGCTACACCTTC. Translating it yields CASSATGTAYGYTF.

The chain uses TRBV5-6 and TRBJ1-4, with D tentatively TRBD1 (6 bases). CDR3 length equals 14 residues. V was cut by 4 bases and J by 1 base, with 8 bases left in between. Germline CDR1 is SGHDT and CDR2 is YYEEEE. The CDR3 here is CASSLGGTNEKLFF. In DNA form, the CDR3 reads TGTGCCAGCAGCCTAGGGGGAACTAATGAAAAACTGTTTTTT.

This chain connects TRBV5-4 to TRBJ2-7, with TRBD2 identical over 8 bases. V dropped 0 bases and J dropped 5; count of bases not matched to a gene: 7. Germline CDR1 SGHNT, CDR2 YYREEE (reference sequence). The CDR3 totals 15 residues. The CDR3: CASSLDSGRENEQYF. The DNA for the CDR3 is TGTGCCAGCAGCTTGGATTCCGGGAGGGAAAACGAGCAGTACTTC.